This T cell receptor (beta chain) was captured in a study of blood T cell repertoires in COVID-19. Clones were read by immunoSEQ multiplex PCR, and TCRdb kept only the in-frame ones, dropping some. The table lists under 400,000 clones, about 90% of them singletons. V lost 7 bases to trimming and J lost 7 bases; unmatched junction nucleotides: 10. Per the germline V gene, CDR1 is SGHNT and CDR2 is YENEEA. CDR3 length: 14 amino acids. Sequenced material: peripheral blood. The chain is built from TRBV11-3 and TRBJ2-1; TRBD2 matches at 7 bases. The origin of this receptor is a woman aged 25 to 39 with COVID-19, enrolled during active disease. The CDR3 spells CASTTGGGQNEQFF. In nucleotides, the CDR3 is TGTGCCAGCACCACCGGGGGAGGGCAGAATGAGCAGTTCTTC. Supplemented by reference TRBV11-3 and TRBJ2-1, the full variable domain reads EAGVVQSPRYKIIEKKQPVAFWCNPISGHNTLYWYLQNLGQGPELLIRYENEEAVDDSQLPKDRFSAERLKGVDSTLKIQPAELGDSAVYLCASTTGGGQNEQFFGPGTRLTVL.